The entry that follows covers one T cell receptor beta chain sequence. The antigen remains unidentified. The CDR3 spans 17 residues. V shed 2 bases and J 1 base; nucleotides not matched to a gene: 9. Per the germline V gene, CDR1 is SEHNR and CDR2 is FQNEAQ (reference sequence). With 60 Vbeta and 13 Jbeta primers, the PCR was carried out. Libraries were prepared by immunoSEQ multiplex PCR; TCRdb keeps only in-frame clonotypes and omits some of them. The data contain some 110,000 clones, 65% to 85% of them seen just once; the ten biggest clones take up roughly 15%. This entry comes from a study of cytomegalovirus exposure and HLA in healthy donors. Study at large: A prior analysis found about 110 million unique TCR beta sequences from 150 million to 200 million T cells. As released early, the data held 70 million to 95 million unique TCRs from HLA-typed donors.

Points from the study as a whole: The study carried out a later analysis of TCR beta sequences. It associated approximately 15,000 of them with specific HLA alleles at a false discovery rate of 0.05.

Sequencing was done on a sample of PBMCs. The chain carries TRBV7-9 and TRBJ2-7; 9 nucleotides agree with TRBD2. The TCR sequence derives from a man aged 50 or older in good health and CMV-seropositive. This chain's CDR3 is CASSLSSSGRRSYEQYF. CDR3 DNA sequence: TGTGCCAGCAGCTTAAGTTCGAGCGGGAGGAGGTCCTACGAGCAGTACTTC.